The T cell receptor (beta chain) under discussion was sequenced for a study of blood T cell repertoires in COVID-19. The CDR3 loop spans 14 amino acids. In germline, CDR1 is LNHDA, CDR2 SQIVND (reference sequence). V was shortened by 2 bases and J by 2 bases, with 10 bases between the two germline ends. Assay: immunoSEQ multiplex PCR; the TCRdb copy retains only in-frame clones and omits some. Among fewer than 250,000 clones listed, approximately 90% were seen once. This chain joins TRBV19 and TRBJ2-7; D might be TRBD1 (6 bases). Input material: peripheral blood. This receptor was obtained from a man in his fifties with COVID-19, enrolled during active disease. The CDR3 sequence: CASSISRGPYEQYF. CDR3 in DNA: TGTGCCAGTAGTATAAGCAGGGGCCCCTACGAGCAGTACTTC.